This T cell receptor (beta chain) was recorded in a study of blood T cell repertoires in COVID-19. Study-level background: PBMCs, B-cell-depleted T cells, or T cells provided the cDNA or gDNA that made up the material.

Original data processing: Scientists estimated how many nucleated cells there were by amplifying reference gene primers. Data came from immunoSEQ multiplex PCR; TCRdb stores just in-frame clones and leaves some out. D and trimming were read from the DNA, whereas the V and J calls and clone size are those reported in that table. The sample has under 250,000 clones; 80% to 90% are singletons. Cohort allocation depended upon clinical history that participants reported. People in the exposed group encountered a COVID-19 case within 2 weeks before entering the study. The CDR3 has 12 residues. Germline assignment: CDR1 SGHVS and CDR2 FQNEAQ. V shed 5 bases and J shed 5 bases, with 9 bases lying between them.

The chain is built from TRBV7-8 and TRBJ1-2, with D possibly matching TRBD1 (5 bases). The sequenced sample was PBMCs or T cells enriched from blood (not recorded which). The receptor was derived from a woman aged 40-49 years who had been exposed to COVID-19. The CDR3 DNA sequence: TGTGCCAGCAGCCAACAGGAATATGGCTACACCTTC. It encodes CASSQQEYGYTF.